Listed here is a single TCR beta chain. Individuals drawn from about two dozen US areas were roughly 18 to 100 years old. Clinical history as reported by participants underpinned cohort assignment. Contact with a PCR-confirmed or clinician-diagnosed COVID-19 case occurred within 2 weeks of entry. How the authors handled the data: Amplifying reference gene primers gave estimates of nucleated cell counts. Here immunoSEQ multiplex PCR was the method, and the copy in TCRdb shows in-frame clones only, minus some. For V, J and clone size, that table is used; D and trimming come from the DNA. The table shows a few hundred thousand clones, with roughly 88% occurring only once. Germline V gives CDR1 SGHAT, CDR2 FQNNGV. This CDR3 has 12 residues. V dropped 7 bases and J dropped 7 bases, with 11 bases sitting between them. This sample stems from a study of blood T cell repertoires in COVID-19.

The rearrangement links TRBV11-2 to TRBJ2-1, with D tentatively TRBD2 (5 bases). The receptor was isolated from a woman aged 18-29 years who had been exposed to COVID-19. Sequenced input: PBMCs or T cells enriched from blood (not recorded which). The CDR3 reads CASTGVGNEQFF. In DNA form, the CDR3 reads TGTGCCAGCACCGGGGTAGGAAATGAGCAGTTCTTC.